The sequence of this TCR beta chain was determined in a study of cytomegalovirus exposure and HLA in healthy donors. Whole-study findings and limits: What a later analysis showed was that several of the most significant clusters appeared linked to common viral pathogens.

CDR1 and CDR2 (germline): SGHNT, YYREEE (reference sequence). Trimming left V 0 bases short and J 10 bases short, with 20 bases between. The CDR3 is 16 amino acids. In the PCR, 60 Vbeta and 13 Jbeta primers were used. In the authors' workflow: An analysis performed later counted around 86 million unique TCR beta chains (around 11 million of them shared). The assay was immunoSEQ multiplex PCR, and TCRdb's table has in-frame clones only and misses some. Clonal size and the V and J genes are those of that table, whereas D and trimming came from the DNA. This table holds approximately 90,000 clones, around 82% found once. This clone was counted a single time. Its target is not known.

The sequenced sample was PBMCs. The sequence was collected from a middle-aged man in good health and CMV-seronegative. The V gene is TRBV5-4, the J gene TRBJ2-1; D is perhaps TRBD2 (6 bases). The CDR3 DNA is TGTGCCAGCAGCTTGGCCCAGACGGGAGCTGTGCTCGAGCAGTTCTTC. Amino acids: CASSLAQTGAVLEQFF.